The clone carrying this T cell receptor (beta chain) was seen repeatedly, ten times or more. Its target is unknown. Unsorted libraries came from 2 million PBMCs stored at -80 °C. This sample is part of a study of neurological immune-mediated disorders. The cDNA was synthesized by 5'RACE incorporating 10-nucleotide random UMIs. Every sequencing run generated over 170 million TCR-beta sequences from 15-18 subjects. TCRdb used MiXCR to reprocess the 5' RACE reads, holding one entry per CDR3 protein. The sample contains tens of thousands of distinct CDR3 sequences, 2.6% of which appear only once. The CDR3 sequence is 14 residues long. Germline CDR1 is SGHRS and CDR2 is YFSETQ. V was clipped by 0 bases and J by 4 bases, with 11 bases between them. Findings and limits, study-wide: HTLV-1-associated myelopathy had the most TCR clonal expansion, whereas multiple sclerosis had the least (lower than in healthy controls).

The TCR was taken from a woman aged 30 to 39 with multiple sclerosis. Sequencing was done on a sample of PBMCs. The J gene is TRBJ2-7, the V gene TRBV5-1; D assignment may be TRBD1 or TRBD2 (6 bases each). The CDR3 nucleotides read TGCGCCAGCAGCTTGGACGGGGGCGAGTACGAGCAGTACTTC. It is translated as CASSLDGGEYEQYF.